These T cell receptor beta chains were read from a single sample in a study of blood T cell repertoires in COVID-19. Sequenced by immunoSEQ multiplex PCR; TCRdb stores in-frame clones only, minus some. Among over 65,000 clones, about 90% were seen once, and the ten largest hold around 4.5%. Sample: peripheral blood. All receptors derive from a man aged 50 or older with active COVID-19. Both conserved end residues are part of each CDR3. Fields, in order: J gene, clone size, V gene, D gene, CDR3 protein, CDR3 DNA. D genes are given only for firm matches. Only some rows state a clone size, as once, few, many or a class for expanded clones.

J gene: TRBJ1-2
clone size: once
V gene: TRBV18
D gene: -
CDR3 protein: CASSPQNGGSRGYTF
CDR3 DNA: TGTGCCAGCTCACCACAGAACGGGGGGAGTCGTGGCTACACCTTC

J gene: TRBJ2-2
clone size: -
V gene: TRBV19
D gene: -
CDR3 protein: CASSILVRQGIPGELFF
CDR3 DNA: TGTGCCAGTAGTATATTGGTCCGGCAGGGTATCCCCGGGGAGCTGTTTTTT

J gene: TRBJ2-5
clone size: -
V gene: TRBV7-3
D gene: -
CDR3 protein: CASSLRGQETQYF
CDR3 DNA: TGTGCCAGCAGCTTAAGAGGCCAAGAGACCCAGTACTTC

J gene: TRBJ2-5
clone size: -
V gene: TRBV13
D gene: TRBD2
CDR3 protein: CASPGLAGGQVVGTQYF
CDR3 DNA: TGTGCCAGCCCAGGACTAGCGGGGGGGCAGGTGGTCGGGACCCAGTACTTC

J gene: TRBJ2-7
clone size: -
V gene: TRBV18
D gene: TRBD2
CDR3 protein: CASSPGGSGVYEQYF
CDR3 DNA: TGTGCCAGCTCACCGGGGGGGAGTGGTGTATACGAGCAGTACTTC

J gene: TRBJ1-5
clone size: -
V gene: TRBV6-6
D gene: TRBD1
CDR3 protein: CASTTGGSQPQHF
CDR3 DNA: TGTGCCAGCACCACAGGGGGCTCTCAGCCCCAGCATTTT

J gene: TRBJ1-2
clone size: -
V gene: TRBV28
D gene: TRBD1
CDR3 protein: CASSRDSGGGNYGYTF
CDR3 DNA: TGTGCCAGCAGTCGAGACTCAGGGGGAGGTAACTATGGCTACACCTTC

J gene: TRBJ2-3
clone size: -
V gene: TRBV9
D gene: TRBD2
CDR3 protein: CASSPTSGRGYGTDTQYF
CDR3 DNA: TGTGCCAGCAGCCCGACTAGCGGGAGGGGGTACGGCACAGATACGCAGTATTTT

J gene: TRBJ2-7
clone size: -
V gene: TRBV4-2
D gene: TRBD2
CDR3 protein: CASSQTSGSYEQYF
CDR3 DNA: TGTGCCAGCAGCCAAACTAGCGGGAGCTACGAGCAGTACTTC

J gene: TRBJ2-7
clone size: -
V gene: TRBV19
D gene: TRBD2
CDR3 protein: CASSQPSGTTYEQYF
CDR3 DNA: TGTGCCAGTAGCCAACCCAGCGGGACTACCTACGAGCAGTACTTC

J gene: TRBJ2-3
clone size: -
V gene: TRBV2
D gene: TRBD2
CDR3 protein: CASKRLAGGPADTQYF
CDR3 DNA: TGTGCCAGTAAACGCCTAGCGGGAGGACCTGCAGATACGCAGTATTTT

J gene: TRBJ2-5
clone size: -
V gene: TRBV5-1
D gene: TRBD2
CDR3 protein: CASSLGGLAGGPGFQETQYF
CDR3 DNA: TGCGCCAGCAGCTTGGGCGGACTAGCGGGGGGGCCGGGCTTCCAAGAGACCCAGTACTTC

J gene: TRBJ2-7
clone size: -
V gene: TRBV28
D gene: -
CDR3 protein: CASSPPSTASYEQYF
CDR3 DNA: TGTGCCAGCAGTCCACCCTCGACAGCTTCCTACGAGCAGTACTTC

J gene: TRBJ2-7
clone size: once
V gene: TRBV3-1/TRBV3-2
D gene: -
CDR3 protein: CASTPTDSYEQYF
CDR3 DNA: TGTGCCAGCACCCCGACTGACTCCTACGAGCAGTACTTC

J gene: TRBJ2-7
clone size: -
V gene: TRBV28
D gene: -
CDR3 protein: CASRVGGAPPYEQYF
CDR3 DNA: TGTGCCAGCAGGGTTGGGGGCGCTCCTCCCTACGAGCAGTACTTC

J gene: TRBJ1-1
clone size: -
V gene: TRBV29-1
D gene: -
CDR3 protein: CSVGGVNRHYTEAFF
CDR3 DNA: TGCAGCGTTGGCGGGGTAAATAGACATTACACTGAAGCTTTCTTT

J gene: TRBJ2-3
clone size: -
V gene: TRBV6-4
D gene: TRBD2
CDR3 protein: CASSDQAGRSTDTQYF
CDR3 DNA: TGTGCCAGCAGTGATCAAGCGGGGAGAAGCACAGATACGCAGTATTTT

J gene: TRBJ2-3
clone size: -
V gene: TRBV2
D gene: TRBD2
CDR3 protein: CASSGLAGGADTQYF
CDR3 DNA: TGTGCCAGCAGCGGACTAGCGGGAGGGGCAGATACGCAGTATTTT

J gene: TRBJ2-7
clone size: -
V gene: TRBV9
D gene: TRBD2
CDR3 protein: CASSRGEVGEQYF
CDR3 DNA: TGTGCCAGCAGCCGGGGGGAGGTGGGGGAGCAGTACTTC

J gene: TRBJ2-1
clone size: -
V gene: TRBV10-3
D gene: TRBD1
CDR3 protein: CAISVGGTGGDNEQFF
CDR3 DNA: TGTGCCATCAGTGTAGGCGGGACAGGGGGAGACAATGAGCAGTTCTTC

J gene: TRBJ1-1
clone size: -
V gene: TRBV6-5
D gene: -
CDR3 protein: CASSYSTGGTEAFF
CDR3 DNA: TGTGCCAGCAGTTACTCGACCGGCGGCACTGAAGCTTTCTTT

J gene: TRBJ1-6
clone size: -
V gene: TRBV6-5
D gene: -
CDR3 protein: CASSPTWADSPLHF
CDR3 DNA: TGTGCCAGCAGCCCCACCTGGGCAGACTCACCCCTCCACTTT

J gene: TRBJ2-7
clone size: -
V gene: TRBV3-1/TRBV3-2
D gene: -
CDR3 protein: CASSQDRGYEQYF
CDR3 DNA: TGTGCCAGCAGCCAAGACAGGGGCTACGAGCAGTACTTC

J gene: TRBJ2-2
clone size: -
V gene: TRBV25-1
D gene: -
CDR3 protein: CASSTGGRTGELFF
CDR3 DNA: TGTGCCAGCAGTACGGGGGGCCGCACCGGGGAGCTGTTTTTT

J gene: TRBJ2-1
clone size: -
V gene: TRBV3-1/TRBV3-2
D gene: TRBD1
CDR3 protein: CASSQRHRTGRNEQFF
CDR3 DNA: TGTGCCAGCAGCCAACGGCACCGGACAGGCCGAAATGAGCAGTTCTTC

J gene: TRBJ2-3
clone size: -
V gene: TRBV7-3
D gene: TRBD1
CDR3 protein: CASRARGPSDTQYF
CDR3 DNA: TGTGCCAGCAGGGCCAGGGGGCCTTCAGATACGCAGTATTTT

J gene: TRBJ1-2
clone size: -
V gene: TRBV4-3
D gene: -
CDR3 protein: CASSQSSFFESDGYTF
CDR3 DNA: TGCGCCAGCAGCCAAAGTTCTTTCTTCGAATCGGATGGCTACACCTTC

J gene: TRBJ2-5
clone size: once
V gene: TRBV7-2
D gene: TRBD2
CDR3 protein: CASSLFLQNPGLAPPTQYF
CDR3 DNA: TGTGCCAGCAGCTTATTCCTGCAGAACCCGGGACTAGCTCCCCCGACCCAGTACTTC

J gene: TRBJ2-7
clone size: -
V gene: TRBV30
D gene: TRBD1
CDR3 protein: CAWGTGAEQYF
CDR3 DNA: TGTGCCTGGGGGACAGGGGCCGAGCAGTACTTC

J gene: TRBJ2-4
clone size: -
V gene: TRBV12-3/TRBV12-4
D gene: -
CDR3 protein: CASSFFGEGPGKF
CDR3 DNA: TGTGCCAGCAGTTTTTTTGGTGAGGGTCCTGGGAAATTC

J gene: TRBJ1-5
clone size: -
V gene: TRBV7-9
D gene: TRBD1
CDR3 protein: CASSAGTGALQPQHF
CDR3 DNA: TGTGCCAGCAGCGCCGGGACAGGGGCTCTTCAGCCCCAGCATTTT

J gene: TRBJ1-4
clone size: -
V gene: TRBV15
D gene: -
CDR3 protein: CATSRDHPGVPEKLFF
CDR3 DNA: TGTGCCACCAGCAGAGATCACCCAGGGGTGCCTGAAAAACTGTTTTTT

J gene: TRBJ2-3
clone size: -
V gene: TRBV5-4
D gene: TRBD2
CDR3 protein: CASSLAGLGEADTQYF
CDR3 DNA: TGTGCCAGCAGCTTGGCGGGACTAGGTGAGGCAGATACGCAGTATTTT

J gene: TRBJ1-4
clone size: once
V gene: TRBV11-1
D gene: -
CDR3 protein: CASSLELSTGELFF
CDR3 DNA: TGTGCCAGCAGCTTAGAACTGTCTACGGGGGAACTGTTTTTT

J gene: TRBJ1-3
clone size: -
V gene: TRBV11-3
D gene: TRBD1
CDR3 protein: CASSPGGTGIGRNTIYF
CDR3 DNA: TGTGCCAGCAGCCCGGGAGGGACAGGGATCGGCAGAAACACCATATATTTT

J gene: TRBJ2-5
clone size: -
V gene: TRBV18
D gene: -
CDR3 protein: CASSLSVPAATQETQYF
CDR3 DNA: TGTGCCAGCTCCCTCTCGGTTCCGGCGGCGACCCAAGAGACCCAGTACTTC

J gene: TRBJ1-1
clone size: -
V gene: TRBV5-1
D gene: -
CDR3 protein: CASSLGQSLGAGRWNTEAFF
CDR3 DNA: TGCGCCAGCAGCTTGGGGCAGAGCCTGGGGGCCGGGCGGTGGAACACTGAAGCTTTCTTT

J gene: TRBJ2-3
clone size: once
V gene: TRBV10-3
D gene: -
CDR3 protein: CAISESAGTGDTQYF
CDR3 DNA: TGTGCCATCAGTGAGAGTGCGGGGACGGGAGATACGCAGTATTTT

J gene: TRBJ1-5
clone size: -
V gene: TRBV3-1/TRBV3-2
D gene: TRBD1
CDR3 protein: CASSHLPSSRGQKYSNQPQHF
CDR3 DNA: TGTGCCAGCAGCCACCTACCAAGTTCGAGGGGACAGAAGTATAGCAATCAGCCCCAGCATTTT

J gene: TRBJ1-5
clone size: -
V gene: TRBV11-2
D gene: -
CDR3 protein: CASSLLGRSNQPQHF
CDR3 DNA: TGTGCCAGCAGCTTATTGGGCAGGTCAAATCAGCCCCAGCATTTT

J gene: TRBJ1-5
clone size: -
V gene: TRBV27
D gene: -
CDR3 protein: CASSSTGHLSNQPQHF
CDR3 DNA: TGTGCCAGCAGTTCTACGGGACACCTTAGCAATCAGCCCCAGCATTTT

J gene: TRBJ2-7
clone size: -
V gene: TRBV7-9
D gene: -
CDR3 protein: CASSTVSTRSYEQYF
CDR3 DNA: TGTGCCAGCAGCACCGTGTCTACCCGCTCCTACGAGCAGTACTTC

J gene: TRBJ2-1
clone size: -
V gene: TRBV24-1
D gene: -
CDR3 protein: CATSMASYNEQFF
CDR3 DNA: TGTGCCACCAGTATGGCCTCCTACAATGAGCAGTTCTTC

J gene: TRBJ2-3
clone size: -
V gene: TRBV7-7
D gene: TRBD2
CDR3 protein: CASSPGTSGVADTQYF
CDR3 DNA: TGTGCTAGCAGCCCCGGGACTAGCGGGGTTGCAGATACGCAGTATTTT

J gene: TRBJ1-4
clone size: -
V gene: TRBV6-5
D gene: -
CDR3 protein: CASRPLGARVEKLFF
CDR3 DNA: TGTGCCAGCAGACCTCTGGGGGCGAGAGTTGAAAAACTGTTTTTT